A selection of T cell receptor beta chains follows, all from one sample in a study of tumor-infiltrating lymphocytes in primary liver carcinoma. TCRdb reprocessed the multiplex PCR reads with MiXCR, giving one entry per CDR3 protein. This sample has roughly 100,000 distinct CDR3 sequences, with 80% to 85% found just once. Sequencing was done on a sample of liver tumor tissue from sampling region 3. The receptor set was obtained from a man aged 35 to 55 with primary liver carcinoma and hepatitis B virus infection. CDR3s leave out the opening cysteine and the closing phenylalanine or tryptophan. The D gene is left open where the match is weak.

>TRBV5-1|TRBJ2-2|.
ASSSPLRNTGKLF
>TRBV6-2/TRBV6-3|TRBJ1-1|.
ASGLILGRGTEAF
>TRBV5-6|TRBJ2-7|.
ASSLENSNIGVQY
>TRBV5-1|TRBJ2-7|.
ASSQAAVPLSGQY
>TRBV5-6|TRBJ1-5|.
ASSLWAGSYRQPQH
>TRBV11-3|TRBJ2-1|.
ASIINANEQF
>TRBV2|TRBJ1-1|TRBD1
ASSFDRETEDF
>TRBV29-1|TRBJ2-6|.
SVAPTGATGANVLT
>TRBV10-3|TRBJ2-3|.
ATSESGNTDTQY
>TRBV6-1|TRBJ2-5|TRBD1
TSSEALGTGGRETQY
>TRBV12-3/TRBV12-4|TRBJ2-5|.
ASNLVTTSRTQY
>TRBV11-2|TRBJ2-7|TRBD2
ASSSGLGRSYEQY
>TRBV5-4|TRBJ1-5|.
ANSKDGNQPQR
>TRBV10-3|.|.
AISPTDPSTDTQH
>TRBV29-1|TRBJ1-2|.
SVGDRENYGYT
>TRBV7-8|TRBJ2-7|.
ASSVTIDYEQY
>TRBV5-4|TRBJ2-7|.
ASISLQGYEQY
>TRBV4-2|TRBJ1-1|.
ANSEDSNGRAF
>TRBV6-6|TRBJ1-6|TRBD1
VSSLGTVKNSPLH
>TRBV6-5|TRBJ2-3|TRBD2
ASRRWRGSGTSTDTQY
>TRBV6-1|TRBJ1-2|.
VSSEGRARNT
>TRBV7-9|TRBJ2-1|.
ASSLTQGMNNEQF
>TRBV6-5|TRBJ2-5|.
ASSYWNPGEIQY
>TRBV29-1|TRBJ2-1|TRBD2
SVGLAGGFYSERS
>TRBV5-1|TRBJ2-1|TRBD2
AGSLSSGNLNEQL
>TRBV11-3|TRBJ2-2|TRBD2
ASNSGLAGYIGELF
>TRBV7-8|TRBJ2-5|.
ASSRGIKETQY
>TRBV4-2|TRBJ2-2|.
ANSQLTDHTGELF
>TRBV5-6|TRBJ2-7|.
AGSLEGSNIGVQY
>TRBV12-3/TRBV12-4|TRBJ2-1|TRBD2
ASSLLGSGRGNGQF
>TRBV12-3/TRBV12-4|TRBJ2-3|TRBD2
ASSPSGSTETQY
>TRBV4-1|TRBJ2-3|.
ASNQIDTQY
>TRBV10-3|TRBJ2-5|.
AISVSKGGAETQY
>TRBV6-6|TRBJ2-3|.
ASSYATITDTQN
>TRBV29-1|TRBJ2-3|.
SVDLADTQY
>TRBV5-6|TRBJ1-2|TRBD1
ASISGTEIAWSYGYT
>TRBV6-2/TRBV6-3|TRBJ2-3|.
TITGSGTNTQY
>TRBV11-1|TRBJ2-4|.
ASSFHGASGTKNIQY
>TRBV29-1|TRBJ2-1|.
SVGVARVFYNEQF
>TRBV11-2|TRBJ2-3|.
TSSPLTWGTDTRY
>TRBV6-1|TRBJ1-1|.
ASRSQGKPVAF
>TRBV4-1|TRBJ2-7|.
ASSRPDSLSYEKF
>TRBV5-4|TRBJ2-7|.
VSSLLGLDEQY
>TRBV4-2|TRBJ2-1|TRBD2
ASNHDIAGGLAGGSPQF
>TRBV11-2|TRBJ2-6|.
APSGRSGANVLT
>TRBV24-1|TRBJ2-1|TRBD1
ATSDLGTGLPNEQF
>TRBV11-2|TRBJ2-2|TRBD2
ASRPSSGANTGELF
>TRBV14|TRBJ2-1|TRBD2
TSSAVAGWVYNEQF
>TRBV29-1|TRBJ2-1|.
SVPAGESYNGQF
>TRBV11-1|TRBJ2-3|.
ASSSGGSSVGARADTQY
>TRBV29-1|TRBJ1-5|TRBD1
SVSGQDQPQR
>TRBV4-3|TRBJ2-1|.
ASNQDRGSGYNEQF
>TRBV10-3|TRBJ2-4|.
AIRETVGLKNIQY